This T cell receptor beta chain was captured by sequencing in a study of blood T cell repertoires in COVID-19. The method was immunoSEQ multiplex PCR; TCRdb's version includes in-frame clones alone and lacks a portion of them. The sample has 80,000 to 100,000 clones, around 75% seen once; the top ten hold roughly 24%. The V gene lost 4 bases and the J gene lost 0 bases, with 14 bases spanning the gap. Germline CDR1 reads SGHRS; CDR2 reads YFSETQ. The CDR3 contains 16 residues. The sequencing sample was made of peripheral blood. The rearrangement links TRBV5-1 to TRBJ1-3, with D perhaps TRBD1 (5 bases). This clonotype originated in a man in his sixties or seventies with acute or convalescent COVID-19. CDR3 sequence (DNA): TGCGCCAGCAGCCTCCCGACAGCCAGCTCTGGAAACACCATATATTTT. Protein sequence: CASSLPTASSGNTIYF.